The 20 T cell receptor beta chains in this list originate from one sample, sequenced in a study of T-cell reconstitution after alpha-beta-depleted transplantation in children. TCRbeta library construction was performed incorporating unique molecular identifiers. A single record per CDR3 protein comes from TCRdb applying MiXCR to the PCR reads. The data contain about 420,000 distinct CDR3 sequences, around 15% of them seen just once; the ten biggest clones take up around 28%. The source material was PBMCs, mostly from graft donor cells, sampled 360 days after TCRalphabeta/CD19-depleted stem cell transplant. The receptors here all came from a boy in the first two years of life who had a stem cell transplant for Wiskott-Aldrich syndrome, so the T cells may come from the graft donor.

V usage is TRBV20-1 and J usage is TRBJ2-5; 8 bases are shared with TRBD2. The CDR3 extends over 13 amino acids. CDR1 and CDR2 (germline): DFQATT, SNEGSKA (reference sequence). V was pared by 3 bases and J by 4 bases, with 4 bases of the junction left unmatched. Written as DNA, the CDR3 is TGCAGTGCTAGGGGGAGCGGGAGAGAGACCCAGTACTTC. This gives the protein CSARGSGRETQYF.

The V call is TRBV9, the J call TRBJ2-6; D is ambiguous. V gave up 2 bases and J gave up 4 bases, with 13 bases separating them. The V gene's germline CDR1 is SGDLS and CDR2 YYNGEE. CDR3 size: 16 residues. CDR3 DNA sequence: TGTGCCAGCAGCGTCGGACCGAGAAAGGGGGCCAACGTCCTGACTTTC. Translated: CASSVGPRKGANVLTF.

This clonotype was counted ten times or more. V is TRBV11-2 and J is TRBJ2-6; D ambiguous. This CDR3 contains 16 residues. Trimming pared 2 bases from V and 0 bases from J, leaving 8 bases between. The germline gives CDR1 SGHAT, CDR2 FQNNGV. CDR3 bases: TGTGCCAGCAGCTTATCCCGGATCTCTGGGGCCAACGTCCTGACTTTC. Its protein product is CASSLSRISGANVLTF.

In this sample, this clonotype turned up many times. The CDR3 coding sequence is TGTGCCAGCTCACCAAGTCGGGGGGGACTGAACGAGCAGTACTTC. Translating gives CASSPSRGGLNEQYF. The V and J genes are TRBV18 and TRBJ2-7; TRBD2 agrees at 8 bases. The CDR3 has 15 residues. V was pared by 2 bases and J by 5 bases, with 8 bases of the junction left unmatched. Per germline, CDR1 KGHSH and CDR2 LQKENI.

The DNA for the CDR3 is TGTGCCAGCAGTTTTCGACAGGCCGGGGGCAATCAGCCCCAGCATTTT. Translated, it gives CASSFRQAGGNQPQHF. The chain links TRBV12-3 or TRBV12-4 to TRBJ1-5; tentatively, D is TRBD1 (6 bases). The CDR3 consists of 16 residues. The V end lost 3 bases, the J end lost 2 bases, and 14 bases lay between the germline ends.

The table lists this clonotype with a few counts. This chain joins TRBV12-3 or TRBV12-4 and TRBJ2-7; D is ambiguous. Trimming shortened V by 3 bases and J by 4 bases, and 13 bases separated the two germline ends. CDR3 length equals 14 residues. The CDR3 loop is CASSFSGVGYEQYF. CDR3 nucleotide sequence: TGTGCCAGCAGTTTCAGTGGGGTGGGGTACGAGCAGTACTTC.

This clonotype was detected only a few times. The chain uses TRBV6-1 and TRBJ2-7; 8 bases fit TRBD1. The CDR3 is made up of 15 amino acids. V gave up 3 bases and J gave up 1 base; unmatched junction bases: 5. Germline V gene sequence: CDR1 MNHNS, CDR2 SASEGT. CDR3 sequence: CASSDRGRISYEQYF. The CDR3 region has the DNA TGTGCCAGCAGTGACAGGGGGCGCATATCCTACGAGCAGTACTTC.

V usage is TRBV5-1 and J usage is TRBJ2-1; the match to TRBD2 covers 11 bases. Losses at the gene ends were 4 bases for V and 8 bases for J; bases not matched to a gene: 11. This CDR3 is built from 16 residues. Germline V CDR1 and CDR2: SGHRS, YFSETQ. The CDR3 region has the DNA TGCGCCAGCAGCCTGACTAGCGGGGCCCTCGTCGATGAGCAGTTCTTC. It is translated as CASSLTSGALVDEQFF.

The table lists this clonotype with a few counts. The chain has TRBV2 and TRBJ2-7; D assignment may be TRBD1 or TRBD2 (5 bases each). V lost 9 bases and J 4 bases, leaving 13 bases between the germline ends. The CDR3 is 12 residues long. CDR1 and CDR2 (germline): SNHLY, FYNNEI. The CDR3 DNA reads TGTGCCAGAGGACGGGGCGGGTACGAGCAGTACTTC. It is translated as CARGRGGYEQYF.

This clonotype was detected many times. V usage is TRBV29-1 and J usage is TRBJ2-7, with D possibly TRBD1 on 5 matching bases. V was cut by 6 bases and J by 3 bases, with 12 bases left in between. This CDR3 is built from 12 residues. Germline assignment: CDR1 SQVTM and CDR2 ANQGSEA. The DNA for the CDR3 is TGCAGCGTGACGGACAAGGGCTACGAGCAGTACTTC. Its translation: CSVTDKGYEQYF.

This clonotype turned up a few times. In nucleotides, the CDR3 is TGCAGCGTTCAGGCGGGATCAACTTACGAGCAGTACTTC. Translating gives CSVQAGSTYEQYF. This sequence joins TRBV29-1 and TRBJ2-7; D possibly corresponds to TRBD2 (6 bases). Germline assignment: CDR1 SQVTM and CDR2 ANQGSEA. Trimming pared 5 bases from V and 4 bases from J, leaving 15 bases between. The CDR3 runs to 13 residues.

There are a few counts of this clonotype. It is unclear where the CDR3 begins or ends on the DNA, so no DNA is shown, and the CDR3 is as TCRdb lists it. CDR3 loop: CATSAQDFGNEQFF. This chain connects TRBV15 to TRBJ2-1; the table's D call, TRBD1, was not checked against the DNA. The CDR3 spans 14 amino acids, including both terminal residues. Germline CDR1 and CDR2: LNHNV and YYDKDF (reference sequence).

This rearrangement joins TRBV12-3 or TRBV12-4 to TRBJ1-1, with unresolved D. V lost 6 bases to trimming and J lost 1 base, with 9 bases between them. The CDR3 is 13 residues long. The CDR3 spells CASSPQENTEAFF. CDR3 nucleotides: TGTGCCAGCAGCCCACAAGAGAACACTGAAGCTTTCTTT.

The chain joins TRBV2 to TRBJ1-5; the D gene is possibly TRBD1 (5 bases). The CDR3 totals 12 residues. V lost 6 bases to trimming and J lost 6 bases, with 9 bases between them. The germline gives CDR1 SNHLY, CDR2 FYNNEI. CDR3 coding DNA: TGTGCCAGCAGGGGGCCGACTCAGCCCCAGCATTTT. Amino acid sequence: CASRGPTQPQHF.

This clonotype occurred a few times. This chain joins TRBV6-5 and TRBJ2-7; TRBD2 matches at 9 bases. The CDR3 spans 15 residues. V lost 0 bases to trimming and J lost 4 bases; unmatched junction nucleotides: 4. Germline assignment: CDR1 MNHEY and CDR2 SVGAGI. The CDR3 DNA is TGTGCCAGCAGTTACTCGCGGGAGGGCGTATACGAGCAGTACTTC. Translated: CASSYSREGVYEQYF.

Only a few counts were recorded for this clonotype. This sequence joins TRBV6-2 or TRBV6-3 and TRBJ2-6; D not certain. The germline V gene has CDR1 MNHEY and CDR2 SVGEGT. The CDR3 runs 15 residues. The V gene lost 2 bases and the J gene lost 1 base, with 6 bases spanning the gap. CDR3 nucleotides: TGTGCCAGCAGTTACAGTGGTTCTGGGGCCAACGTCCTGACTTTC. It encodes CASSYSGSGANVLTF.

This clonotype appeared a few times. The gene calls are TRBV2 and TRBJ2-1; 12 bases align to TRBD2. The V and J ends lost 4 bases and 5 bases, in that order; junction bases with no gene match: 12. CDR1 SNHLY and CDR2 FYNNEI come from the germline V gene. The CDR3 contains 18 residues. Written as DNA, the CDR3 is TGTGCCAGCAGTGCCGCCAGGCTAGCGGGGGGGGGAAACAATGAGCAGTTCTTC. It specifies CASSAARLAGGGNNEQFF.

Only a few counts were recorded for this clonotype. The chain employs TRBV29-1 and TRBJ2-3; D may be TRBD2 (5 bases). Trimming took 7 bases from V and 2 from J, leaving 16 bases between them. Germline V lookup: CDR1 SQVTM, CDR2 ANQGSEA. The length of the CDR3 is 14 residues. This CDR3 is CSAYWTPATDTQYF. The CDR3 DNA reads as TGCAGCGCCTACTGGACTCCGGCCACAGATACGCAGTATTTT.

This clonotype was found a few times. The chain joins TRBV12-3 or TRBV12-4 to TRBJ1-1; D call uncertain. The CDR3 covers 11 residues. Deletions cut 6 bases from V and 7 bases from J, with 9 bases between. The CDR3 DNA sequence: TGTGCCAGCAGCCTGCAGCATGAAGCTTTCTTT. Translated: CASSLQHEAFF.

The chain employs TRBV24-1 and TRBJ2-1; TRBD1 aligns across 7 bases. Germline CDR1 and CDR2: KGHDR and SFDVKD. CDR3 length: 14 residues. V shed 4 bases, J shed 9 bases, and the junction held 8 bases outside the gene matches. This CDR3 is CATSDPDRDSEQFF. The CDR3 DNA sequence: TGTGCCACCAGTGACCCCGACCGGGACAGTGAGCAGTTCTTC.